The 26 T cell receptor beta chains listed next were all sequenced from one sample in a study of T cells in Graves' hyperthyroidism and ophthalmopathy. TCR beta CDR3 region amplification was performed from RNA transcripts. An initial round of RT-PCR targeting the TCR CDR3 relied on the HTBI primer set. A single record per CDR3 protein comes from TCRdb applying MiXCR to the multiplex PCR reads. The sample has about 840,000 distinct CDR3 sequences, around 38% seen once; the top ten hold 7% to 10%. Sequenced sample: blood. The receptor set was obtained from a man aged 18 to 29 with Graves' hyperthyroidism.

Only a few counts were recorded for this clonotype. In nucleotides, the CDR3 is TGTGCCAGCAGCCCGACCGGACAGGCTGGCTACACCTTC. It is translated as CASSPTGQAGYTF. The chain uses TRBV14 and TRBJ1-2; the match to TRBD1 covers 7 bases. The CDR3 extends over 13 amino acids. Losses at the gene ends were 4 bases for V and 7 bases for J; bases not matched to a gene: 6. The germline V gene encodes CDR1 SGHDN and CDR2 FVKESK.

Comment on this clonotype: A read error may explain this, as a much larger clone is one base away. The chain recombines TRBV12-3 or TRBV12-4 with TRBJ2-5, with 9 bases identical to TRBD1. J was trimmed by 4 bases and V by 6 bases; bases with no gene match: 3. The CDR3 length is 13 residues. CDR3 protein: CASRDRGAETQYF. In nucleotides, the CDR3 is TGTGCCAGCAGGGACAGGGGCGCAGAGACCCAGTACTTC.

V gene TRBV6-5 combines with J gene TRBJ2-7; a weak D match, TRBD2 (5 bases). CDR3 size: 15 residues. Trimming cost V 0 bases and J 6 bases, with 15 bases left between them. Germline CDR1 MNHEY, CDR2 SVGAGI. Here the CDR3 DNA reads TGTGCCAGCAGTTACTCCCGGTCGACGGGGAGCGAGCAGTACTTC. Its translation: CASSYSRSTGSEQYF.

This clonotype was observed at least ten times. The chain uses TRBV7-2 and TRBJ2-2; the match to TRBD1 covers 7 bases. There are 14 residues in the CDR3. V shed 4 bases and J 3 bases; nucleotides not matched to a gene: 2. Germline V CDR1 and CDR2: SGHTA, FQGNSA. The CDR3 loop is CASSWDSYTGELFF. The CDR3 nucleotides read TGTGCCAGCAGCTGGGACAGCTACACCGGGGAGCTGTTTTTT. Variable domain in full (rest from reference TRBV7-2 and TRBJ2-2): GAGVSQSPSNKVTEKGKDVELRCDPISGHTALYWYRQSLGQGLEFLIYFQGNSAPDKSGLPSDRFSAERTGGSVSTLTIQRTQQEDSAVYLCASSWDSYTGELFFGEGSRLTVL.

Remarks on this clonotype: A read error may be the cause here, since a much bigger clone is one base away. The chain couples TRBV6-1 to TRBJ1-6, with D possibly matching TRBD1 (6 bases). Trimming removed 11 bases from V and 11 bases from J, with 19 bases in between. Germline CDR1 reads MNHNS; CDR2 reads SASEGT. This CDR3 comprises 13 residues. The CDR3 here is CAGERQVFTPLHF. CDR3 nucleotides: TGTGCCGGCGAGAGACAGGTTTTCACACCCCTCCACTTT.

This chain links TRBV6-6 with TRBJ1-2, with D possibly matching TRBD1 (5 bases). Deletions cut 2 bases from V and 5 bases from J, with 9 bases between. CDR1 and CDR2 from the germline V gene are MNHNY and SVGAGI (reference sequence). This CDR3 has 13 residues. The CDR3 loop is CASSYGGGYGYTF. CDR3 sequence (DNA): TGTGCCAGCAGTTACGGGGGGGGTTATGGCTACACCTTC.

This clonotype was detected many times. The rearrangement uses TRBV24-1 and TRBJ2-5; 8 bases are shared with TRBD2. With V trimmed by 3 bases and J by 3 bases, 8 bases remained unmatched. Germline-derived CDR1 and CDR2 are KGHDR and SFDVKD. This CDR3 comprises 16 residues. The CDR3, as DNA: TGTGCCACCAGTGATCCGAGACTAGCGAAAGAAGAGACCCAGTACTTC. This translates into CATSDPRLAKEETQYF.

The rearrangement joins TRBV10-3 to TRBJ2-2, with 10 bases lining up with TRBD1. The germline gives CDR1 ENHRY, CDR2 SYGVKD. The CDR3 is made up of 15 amino acids. Trimming cost V 6 bases and J 6 bases; bases outside gene matches: 7. The CDR3 reads CAISRVGQGAGELFF. DNA of the CDR3: TGTGCCATCAGCCGAGTCGGACAGGGGGCCGGGGAGCTGTTTTTT.

This clonotype appeared a single time. The J gene is TRBJ1-2, the V gene TRBV29-1; perhaps TRBD1 as D (6 bases). The CDR3 sequence is 13 residues long. The V gene's germline CDR1 is SQVTM and CDR2 ANQGSEA. The ends were cut back, 2 bases at V and 8 bases at J, with 15 bases in the middle. CDR3 coding DNA: TGCAGCGTTGAAACAGGGAACGACCGCGGCTACACCTTC. Translated: CSVETGNDRGYTF. Together with reference TRBV29-1 and TRBJ1-2, the CDR3 gives the full variable domain: SAVISQKPSRDICQRGTSLTIQCQVDSQVTMMFWYRQQPGQSLTLIATANQGSEATYESGFVIDKFPISRPNLTFSTLTVSNMSPEDSSIYLCSVETGNDRGYTFGSGTRLTVV.

CDR3 residues: CASSHGQVRDTEAFF. CDR3 nucleotides: TGTGCCAGCAGCCACGGACAGGTCAGGGACACTGAAGCTTTCTTT. The chain joins TRBV7-8 to TRBJ1-1, with 7 bases matching TRBD1. Per germline, CDR1 SGHVS and CDR2 FQNEAQ. Trimming removed 5 bases from V and 3 bases from J; junction bases left unmatched: 9. The CDR3 is made up of 15 amino acids.

In this sample, this clonotype turned up a few times. The chain couples TRBV4-1 to TRBJ1-1; D remains unclear. The CDR3 consists of 14 residues. The germline V gene has CDR1 MGHRA and CDR2 YSYEKL. Trimming pared 0 bases from V and 7 bases from J, leaving 12 bases between. DNA of the CDR3: TGCGCCAGCAGCCAAGATCAACAGATACTTGAAGCTTTCTTT. It yields the protein CASSQDQQILEAFF.

This clonotype was observed at least ten times. V gene TRBV7-2 combines with J gene TRBJ1-3, with TRBD1 matching 7 bases. The length of the CDR3 is 16 residues. Trimming took 1 base from V and 0 from J; bases not matched to a gene: 3. Germline V gene data show CDR1 as SGHTA and CDR2 as FQGNSA. The chain's CDR3 is CASSLGGQNSGNTIYF. The CDR3 DNA follows: TGTGCCAGCAGCTTAGGGGGACAGAACTCTGGAAACACCATATATTTT.

This clonotype was found many times. V usage is TRBV5-6 and J usage is TRBJ1-1, with 7 bases matching TRBD1. The CDR3 runs to 12 residues. Germline V gives CDR1 SGHDT, CDR2 YYEEEE. Trimming at V came to 4 bases and at J to 6 bases, leaving 3 bases not matched to a gene. CDR3 bases: TGTGCCAGCAGCCGAGGGGGCGCTGAAGCTTTCTTT. Its protein is CASSRGGAEAFF.

To note about this clonotype: Without the conserved terminal phenylalanine or tryptophan, this CDR3 likely stems from a read error. The chain carries TRBV29-1 and TRBJ2-7; perhaps TRBD2 as D (7 bases). V was clipped by 5 bases and J by 4 bases, with 21 bases between them. CDR1 and CDR2 (germline): SQVTM, ANQGSEA. This CDR3 is 15 amino acids long. CDR3: CSVPTTTGGKYEQYL. DNA of the CDR3: TGCAGCGTTCCTACAACAACGGGGGGCAAGTACGAGCAGTACCTC.

The chain combines TRBV25-1 with TRBJ2-5; 9 bases line up with TRBD2. The CDR3 spans 14 residues. Germline V CDR1 and CDR2: MGHDK, SYGVNS. V lost 6 bases and J lost 9; bases outside the gene matches: 11. The CDR3 DNA reads TGTGCCAGCAGCCAACTTAGCGGGGGCGAGGCCCAGTACTTC. Its protein product is CASSQLSGGEAQYF.

This clonotype was picked up one time. This chain links TRBV7-9 with TRBJ1-6; possible D gene TRBD1, 5 bases. This CDR3 has 14 residues. CDR1 and CDR2 from the germline V gene are SEHNR and FQNEAQ (reference sequence). Between the trimmed V and J ends, which lost 5 bases and 8 bases, there was a span of 13 bases. This CDR3 is CASSQGAGDSPLHF. The CDR3 nucleotides are TGTGCCAGCAGCCAAGGGGCGGGGGATTCACCCCTCCACTTT. The full variable domain, its missing parts supplied by reference TRBV7-9 and TRBJ1-6, is DTGVSQNPRHKITKRGQNVTFRCDPISEHNRLYWYRQTLGQGPEFLTYFQNEAQLEKSRLLSDRFSAERPKGSFSTLEIQRTEQGDSAMYLCASSQGAGDSPLHFGNGTRLTVT.

CDR3 loop: CASSWQGDQPQYF. The CDR3 DNA reads TGTGCCAGCAGTTGGCAGGGGGATCAGCCCCAGTACTTC. This chain links TRBV12-3 or TRBV12-4 with TRBJ2-5; 7 nucleotides agree with TRBD1. V gave up 4 bases and J gave up 9 bases; unmatched junction bases: 8. The CDR3 runs to 13 residues.

This clonotype was seen many times. This chain uses TRBV12-3 or TRBV12-4 with TRBJ1-5; tentatively, D is TRBD1 (6 bases). Trimming pared 8 bases from V and 4 bases from J, leaving 18 bases between. CDR3 length equals 15 residues. The chain's CDR3 is CASSHDRTGNQPQHF. The CDR3 DNA reads as TGTGCCAGCTCCCACGACAGGACGGGTAATCAGCCCCAGCATTTT.

Turning to this clonotype: The germline gene is not matched at one end of the junction; a read error may be the cause. CDR3 nucleotide sequence: TGCAGCGCCCAGGGGGCGGAGGAATCTATGAACACTGTAGCTTTCTTT. It codes for CSAQGAEESMNTVAFF. This rearrangement joins TRBV29-1 to TRBJ1-1, with TRBD1 matching 8 bases. Germline values: CDR1 SQVTM, CDR2 ANQGSEA. The CDR3 runs 16 residues.

Only a few counts were recorded for this clonotype. The chain employs TRBV19 and TRBJ1-1; a weak D match, TRBD1 (5 bases). Trimming removed 7 bases from V and 4 bases from J, with 16 bases in between. Germline CDR1 reads LNHDA; CDR2 reads SQIVND (reference sequence). CDR3 length equals 14 residues. This CDR3 is CASTRAGQVTEAFF. As DNA, the CDR3 is TGTGCCAGTACCAGGGCTGGGCAGGTCACTGAAGCTTTCTTT.

The table lists this clonotype with a few counts. The DNA for the CDR3 is TGTGCCAGCAGCCTTCAGGGACCGACCCAGTACTTC. This translates into CASSLQGPTQYF. The J gene is TRBJ2-5, the V gene TRBV12-3 or TRBV12-4; D may match TRBD1 or TRBD2 (5 bases each). V was shortened by 6 bases and J by 7 bases, with 12 bases between the two germline ends. This CDR3 comprises 12 residues.

This sequence joins TRBV20-1 and TRBJ2-6, with D maybe TRBD1 (6 bases). Germline loops: CDR1 DFQATT, CDR2 SNEGSKA (reference sequence). The V and J ends lost 6 bases and 4 bases respectively, with 13 bases between them. This CDR3 comprises 14 residues. DNA of the CDR3: TGCAGTGCGGGCCCAGGGGCCGGGGCCAACGTCCTGACTTTC. Protein: CSAGPGAGANVLTF.

This clonotype was detected a few times. J is TRBJ2-7 and V is TRBV20-1; 11 nucleotides align to TRBD1. Germline loops: CDR1 DFQATT, CDR2 SNEGSKA (reference sequence). CDR3 length: 15 residues. The J segment lost 0 bases and the V segment lost 5 bases, leaving 6 bases of the junction unmatched. CDR3 DNA sequence: TGCAGTGCTCGGCGGGACAGGGGGAGCTCCTACGAGCAGTACTTC. Residues: CSARRDRGSSYEQYF.

Turning to this clonotype: The conserved final phenylalanine or tryptophan is absent from the CDR3, which likely points to a read error. The DNA is left out, because the CDR3 cannot be placed on it with certainty; the CDR3 is given as TCRdb lists it. The V and J genes are TRBV2 and TRBJ1-2. From germline, CDR1 is SNHLY and CDR2 FYNNEI. A total of 10 residues make up the CDR3, ends included. The CDR3 region is CASSGGQSHP.

The J gene is TRBJ2-5, the V gene TRBV9, with TRBD2 matching over 8 bases. This CDR3 is built from 13 residues. V dropped 10 bases and J dropped 4; count of bases not matched to a gene: 9. Germline V CDR1 and CDR2: SGDLS, YYNGEE. DNA for the CDR3: TGTGCCTACGGGGGGGCCCGCGGAGAGACCCAGTACTTC. Residues: CAYGGARGETQYF.

The chain joins TRBV14 to TRBJ2-2; 10 nucleotides agree with TRBD2. The CDR3 length is 21 residues. The germline gives CDR1 SGHDN, CDR2 FVKESK. Germline trimming cut 3 bases from V and 0 bases from J; bases unmatched to any gene: 16. The CDR3 nucleotides are TGTGCCAGCAGCCAGCTGACTAGCGGGTTTTCGAATACCGCGAACACCGGGGAGCTGTTTTTT. Protein sequence: CASSQLTSGFSNTANTGELFF.